A selection of T cell receptor beta chains follows, all from one sample in a study of blood T cell repertoires in COVID-19. Generated by immunoSEQ multiplex PCR, the TCRdb table keeps only in-frame clones and is missing some. The sample lists about 220,000 clones, roughly 80% seen once, with around 4.7% in the top ten. The sample taken for sequencing was peripheral blood. All receptors come from a human donor in a cohort sampled during active COVID-19. Each CDR3 is given with its conserved first and last residue. A D gene is named only where the DNA matches it firmly. Some rows mark clone size as missing; the rest say once, few, many or name a class of expanded clone.

J | D | V | size | DNA | CDR3
TRBJ1-1 | . | TRBV10-3 | . | TGTGCCATCAGTGGGACAGCGGTCAGCACTGAAGCTTTCTTT | CAISGTAVSTEAFF
TRBJ1-3 | . | TRBV27 | few | TGTGCCAGCAGTTTATTCGGTAGCTCTGGAAACACCATATATTTT | CASSLFGSSGNTIYF
TRBJ1-3 | TRBD1 | TRBV18 | . | TGTGCCAGCTCACCACAGGGACAGGGCACGAACACCATATATTTT | CASSPQGQGTNTIYF
TRBJ1-5 | TRBD1 | TRBV7-9 | . | TGTGCCAGCACACAGGGGGAAGGCAATCAGCCCCAGCATTTT | CASTQGEGNQPQHF
TRBJ2-3 | TRBD1 | TRBV7-2 | . | TGTGCCAGCAGCTTACTTACAGGGGCGATGACAGATACGCAGTATTTT | CASSLLTGAMTDTQYF
TRBJ2-3 | TRBD2 | TRBV10-1 | . | TGCGCCAGCAGGGCGGGGGGGCGGCTAGCGGGAGGGCCGGGAGATACGCAGTATTTT | CASRAGGRLAGGPGDTQYF
TRBJ1-5 | . | TRBV7-2 | few | TGTGCCAGCAGCCCCGGGTCGGGGGGGATGGGCAATCAGCCCCAGCATTTT | CASSPGSGGMGNQPQHF
TRBJ2-7 | TRBD2 | TRBV28 | . | TGTGCCAGCAGGGTGGCTAGCGGGGTTTCCTACGAGCAGTACTTC | CASRVASGVSYEQYF
TRBJ1-1 | TRBD1 | TRBV2 | . | TGTGCCAGCAGTGAGCTACAGGGGGCGTTTACTGAAGCTTTCTTT | CASSELQGAFTEAFF
TRBJ2-4 | TRBD2 | TRBV5-1 | . | TGCGCCAGCAGCTTGGCGGGAGGGGGAGCCAAAAACATTCAGTACTTC | CASSLAGGGAKNIQYF
TRBJ2-5 | . | TRBV10-1 | . | TGCGCCAGCAGTGAGTCGGGTTCAGCGCAAGAGACCCAGTACTTC | CASSESGSAQETQYF
TRBJ2-1 | . | TRBV24-1 | . | TGTGCCACCAGTGAGGCCAGCTACAATGAGCAGTTCTTC | CATSEASYNEQFF
TRBJ2-3 | TRBD2 | TRBV7-3 | . | TGTGCCAGCAGCTTAACGGGGACTAGCGGGAGGGCCGCAGATACGCAGTATTTT | CASSLTGTSGRAADTQYF
TRBJ2-2 | . | TRBV6-5 | . | TGTGCCAGCAAGAGCGGACGGTTGAACACCGGGGAGCTGTTTTTT | CASKSGRLNTGELFF
TRBJ2-2 | . | TRBV7-3 | few | TGTGCCAGCAGCCAGGGGGACTACACCGGGGAGCTGTTTTTT | CASSQGDYTGELFF
TRBJ1-4 | TRBD1 | TRBV24-1 | . | TGTGCCACCAGTGCCAGGGGGCGCCGGGAAGAAAAACTGTTTTTT | CATSARGRREEKLFF
TRBJ1-2 | . | TRBV15 | . | TGTGCCACCAGCAGAGATCCAAAAGAGGAGGGGTGGAATGGCTACACCTTC | CATSRDPKEEGWNGYTF
TRBJ1-3 | . | TRBV9 | . | TGTGCCAGCAGCGTAGATGGGGGCGCGGGAAACACCATATATTTT | CASSVDGGAGNTIYF
TRBJ2-7 | TRBD1 | TRBV7-2 | . | TGTGCCAGCAGCTTAAGTCCAGGGGGATACGAGCAGTACTTC | CASSLSPGGYEQYF
TRBJ2-7 | . | TRBV5-1 | . | TGCGCCAGCAGCTTGGCAGTGTCCTACGAGCAGTACTTC | CASSLAVSYEQYF
TRBJ2-5 | TRBD2 | TRBV5-4 | . | TGTGCCAGCAGCGCTAGCGGGAGAGGACTGGAGACCCAGTACTTC | CASSASGRGLETQYF
TRBJ2-7 | TRBD2 | TRBV5-4 | few | TGTGCCAGCAGCTTGGGTCCAGCGGGAGGAGGCTACGAGCAGTACTTC | CASSLGPAGGGYEQYF
TRBJ2-4 | . | TRBV1 | . | TGCACCAGCAGCCACGGGACTAGCGGGAGACTGCACCTAGCCAAAAACATTCAGTACTTC | CTSSHGTSGRLHLAKNIQYF
TRBJ2-7 | . | TRBV5-1 | . | TGCGCCAGCAGCCGGGACTTTGACTACGAGCAGTACTTC | CASSRDFDYEQYF
TRBJ2-1 | . | TRBV6-2/TRBV6-3 | . | TGTGCCAGCAGTTACCCGGTCTATGAGCAGTTCTTC | CASSYPVYEQFF
TRBJ1-2 | TRBD1 | TRBV27 | . | TGTGCCAGCAGTTTAGAGCCGGGACAGGGCGGCGGCTACACCTTC | CASSLEPGQGGGYTF
TRBJ2-5 | . | TRBV28 | . | TGTGCCAGCAGTTCCACCATCACAGGGGAGGTCTTCATTGAGACCCAGTACTTC | CASSSTITGEVFIETQYF
TRBJ2-2 | . | TRBV28 | . | TGTGCCAGCAGTTCATACGGGACTCAACGTCGCGGGGAGCTGTTTTTT | CASSSYGTQRRGELFF
TRBJ2-7 | TRBD1 | TRBV28 | once | TGTGCCAGCAGTCGTCCCGGGACAGGGGACGGCGAGCAGTACTTC | CASSRPGTGDGEQYF
TRBJ2-5 | . | TRBV4-3 | . | TGCGCCAGCAGCCAATTTGGGCACTTAGAGACCCAGTACTTC | CASSQFGHLETQYF
TRBJ1-1 | . | TRBV11-3 | . | TGTGCCAGCAGCTTAGACTCGGGGGGTGGCACTGAAGCTTTCTTT | CASSLDSGGGTEAFF
TRBJ1-6 | . | TRBV5-6 | . | TGTGCCAGCAGCACGCAGGGAACAGGGAATTCACCCCTCCACTTT | CASSTQGTGNSPLHF
TRBJ2-1 | . | TRBV14 | once | TGTGCCAGCAGCCAAGATCGGGTAGGCTCCTACAATGAGCAGTTCTTC | CASSQDRVGSYNEQFF
TRBJ2-3 | TRBD2 | TRBV15 | . | TGTGCCACCAGCAGAGGCGAGCGGGGGACAGATACGCAGTATTTT | CATSRGERGTDTQYF
TRBJ2-5 | . | TRBV7-8 | once | TGTGCCAGCAGCTTTGCGAGGGACCAAGAGACCCAGTACTTC | CASSFARDQETQYF
TRBJ2-3 | . | TRBV5-1 | . | TGCGCCAGCAGCTTCGGTCTTGACACAGATACGCAGTATTTT | CASSFGLDTDTQYF
TRBJ1-2 | TRBD1 | TRBV5-8 | . | TGTGCCAGCAGAGCCCGGGACAGGGCCTATGGCTACACCTTC | CASRARDRAYGYTF
TRBJ2-6 | . | TRBV4-3 | . | TGCGCCAGCAGCCAAGATCTGCGCGGGGTTGGGGCCAACGTCCTGACTTTC | CASSQDLRGVGANVLTF
TRBJ2-7 | . | TRBV6-5 | . | TGTGCCAGCAGTTACGGGTCCGGGGACTACGAGCAGTACTTC | CASSYGSGDYEQYF
TRBJ1-5 | . | TRBV28 | . | TGTGCCAGCAGTTTAGTAGGGGTCCATCAGCCCCAGCATTTT | CASSLVGVHQPQHF
TRBJ2-1 | TRBD1 | TRBV5-6 | . | TGTGCCAGCAGCTCGGGACAGGGGAGGAGGTATGAGCAGTTCTTC | CASSSGQGRRYEQFF
TRBJ1-1 | . | TRBV2 | few | TGTGCCAGCAGTGAAGTGGGCGGACGGGAGACTGAAGCTTTCTTT | CASSEVGGRETEAFF
TRBJ1-5 | . | TRBV6-5 | . | TGTGCCAGCAGTTACCCCGGACAGCATAGCAATCAGCCCCAGCATTTT | CASSYPGQHSNQPQHF
TRBJ2-7 | . | TRBV28 | . | TGTGCCAGCAGTTCGCTCACAGGGATCCGCTACGAGCAGTACTTC | CASSSLTGIRYEQYF
TRBJ2-2 | TRBD2 | TRBV3-1/TRBV3-2 | once | TGTGCCAGCAGCCAAGTGGAGGGAGGGCCCTCGACCGGGGAGCTGTTTTTT | CASSQVEGGPSTGELFF
TRBJ2-3 | . | TRBV27 | . | TGTGCCAGCACCTCCAGCGGGTATACGCAGTATTTT | CASTSSGYTQYF
TRBJ1-5 | TRBD1 | TRBV19 | . | TGTGCCAGTAGTAAGGGGCAGGGGGCCCAGCCCCAGCATTTT | CASSKGQGAQPQHF
TRBJ2-7 | TRBD2 | TRBV28 | once | TGTGCCAGCAGTGTTGGACTAGCGGGAGTTAACGAGCAGTACTTC | CASSVGLAGVNEQYF
TRBJ2-1 | . | TRBV6-5 | . | TGTGCCAGCACCCAGGACTATGAGCAGTTCTTC | CASTQDYEQFF